This T cell receptor (beta chain) comes out of a study of blood T cell repertoires in COVID-19. Study-level information: Italy, Spain and the United States were the sources of the convalescent and acute COVID-19 samples. Nucleic acid was either cDNA or gDNA, and it came from T cells, B-cell-depleted T cells, or PBMCs.

The authors' processing: The authors estimated nucleated cell counts from reference gene primer amplification. Measured with immunoSEQ multiplex PCR; TCRdb has only the in-frame clones, and not every one. V and J calls plus clone size are reproduced from that table; the DNA served to infer D and trimming. The table lists 250,000 or so clones, approximately 78% of them singletons. CDR1 MNHEY and CDR2 SMNVEV come from the germline V gene (reference sequence). The length of the CDR3 is 12 residues. V was cut by 5 bases and J by 4 bases, with 9 bases left in between. The TCR was taken from a woman aged 18-29 years with acute or convalescent COVID-19. The chain carries TRBV27 and TRBJ2-7, with D unresolved. Sequenced material: peripheral blood. CDR3 nucleotide sequence: TGTGCCAGCAGTCCAATCAATTACGAGCAGTACTTC. This codes for CASSPINYEQYF.